This T cell receptor beta chain was documented in a study of CD8 T cells in Susac syndrome. The CDR3 has 14 amino acids. Trimming removed 8 bases from V and 2 bases from J; junction bases left unmatched: 4. Germline CDR1 reads MNHEY; CDR2 reads SVGAGI. The authors negatively isolated CD8+ and CD4+ T cells and FACS-enriched TEMRA cells. Random hexamers primed reverse transcription of about 0.45 to 1 ug RNA. In TCRdb, the immunoSEQ multiplex PCR reads were re-called with MiXCR into one record per CDR3 protein. This table holds some 140,000 distinct CDR3 sequences, around 93% found once. With regard to this clonotype: What it binds is not known.

The study, taken as a whole, reports: Among active patients and in TEMRA cells, CD8+ clonal expansion in Susac reached its peak.

J is TRBJ2-2 and V is TRBV6-5, with 8 bases fitting TRBD1. The specimen was CD8+ T cells from PBMCs. The receptor was derived from a human donor with Susac syndrome. CDR3 nucleotide sequence: TGTGCCAGCGGGACAGGAAGTAACACCGGGGAGCTGTTTTTT. Amino acid sequence: CASGTGSNTGELFF.